Detailed here is one TCR beta chain. The antigen is undetermined. TCRdb reprocessed the 5' RACE reads via MiXCR and lists one record per CDR3 protein. The data contain a few hundred thousand distinct CDR3 sequences, approximately 22% of them seen just once; the ten biggest clones take up over 20%. The sample is drawn from a study of T-cell memory formation after mild COVID-19. For the study at large: TCR clusters showed largely donor specificity. Study outcomes and limitations: Clones shrinking from day 15 to 85 showed even CD4/CD8 mixes; later expanders tilted CD4+.

Trimming shortened V by 0 bases and J by 8 bases, and 12 bases separated the two germline ends. The CDR3 totals 15 residues. Germline lookup yields CDR1 SGHRS and CDR2 YFSETQ. The V call is TRBV5-1, the J call TRBJ1-6, with a weak D call TRBD1 (6 bases). Sequencing input: PBMCs or a T cell subset sorted from them (not recorded which). The TCR sequence derives from a man younger than 35 who had mild COVID-19 (a few samples of this study predate the infection). Cell type and time point are not known. CDR3 nucleotide sequence: TGCGCCAGCAGCTTGGCCAGGGGTACCTATTCACCCCTCCACTTT. This gives the protein CASSLARGTYSPLHF.